This T cell receptor (beta chain) was captured by sequencing in a study of blood T cell repertoires in COVID-19. Libraries were prepared by immunoSEQ multiplex PCR; TCRdb keeps only in-frame clonotypes and omits some of them. The sample lists fewer than 600,000 clones, roughly 90% seen once, with 1.8% in the top ten. Losses at the gene ends were 3 bases for V and 4 bases for J; bases not matched to a gene: 6. The CDR3 is 15 residues long. CDR1 is LNHDA, CDR2 SQIVND, per germline (reference sequence). The receptor comes from a woman in her thirties or forties who had recovered from COVID-19. The sequenced material came from PBMCs or T cells enriched from blood (not recorded which). J is TRBJ1-3 and V is TRBV19, with 7 bases aligning to TRBD1. CDR3 in amino acids: CASSMVRGYGNTIYF. In DNA form, the CDR3 reads TGTGCCAGTAGTATGGTCAGGGGGTACGGAAACACCATATATTTT.